These 11 T cell receptor beta chains originate from one sample sequenced in a study of T cell repertoires in cytomegalovirus infection. TCRdb reanalysed the reads using MiXCR and keeps one entry per CDR3 protein. The sample lists more than 150,000 distinct CDR3 sequences, 15% to 20% occurring once. Source material: CD8+ T cells from PBMCs. The receptors derive from a human donor in good health (CMV status not recorded). Some clones in this sample may be carry-over from other donors' samples.

The J gene is TRBJ2-5, the V gene TRBV7-6; 8 bases map to TRBD1. This CDR3 comprises 14 residues. V was clipped by 5 bases and J by 3 bases; unmatched bases: 5. Germline lookup yields CDR1 SGHVS and CDR2 FNYEAQ. The CDR3 nucleotides are TGTGCCAGCAGCCCGAGGACAGGGAAAGAGACCCAGTACTTC. Amino acids: CASSPRTGKETQYF.

This clonotype has more than one count but fewer than ten. The CDR3: CASSLALPYREMNTEAFF. The CDR3 region has the DNA TGTGCCAGCAGCTTAGCCCTCCCCTACAGGGAGATGAACACTGAAGCTTTCTTT. V gene TRBV7-8 combines with J gene TRBJ1-1; a weak D match, TRBD1 (6 bases). This CDR3 spans 18 amino acids. Germline CDR1 reads SGHVS; CDR2 reads FQNEAQ. The V and J ends lost 0 bases and 0 bases respectively, with 17 bases between them.

The genes are TRBV20-1 and TRBJ2-7; D is unclear. The V end lost 6 bases, the J end lost 6 bases, and 12 bases lay between the germline ends. Germline-derived CDR1 and CDR2 are DFQATT and SNEGSKA (reference sequence). This CDR3 has 11 residues. CDR3 sequence (DNA): TGCAGTGCCATAGACGGTTTCGAGCAGTACTTC. It encodes CSAIDGFEQYF.

This clonotype has only a few counts. The rearrangement links TRBV7-2 to TRBJ2-2; 7 positions match TRBD1. V was clipped by 5 bases and J by 4 bases; unmatched bases: 4. Germline CDR1 is SGHTA and CDR2 is FQGNSA. The CDR3 sequence is 14 residues long. The CDR3 DNA sequence: TGTGCCAGCAGCCTTAGACAGGGCACCGGGGAGCTGTTTTTT. Translated, it gives CASSLRQGTGELFF. Full variable domain (remainder filled in from reference TRBV7-2 and TRBJ2-2): GAGVSQSPSNKVTEKGKDVELRCDPISGHTALYWYRQSLGQGLEFLIYFQGNSAPDKSGLPSDRFSAERTGGSVSTLTIQRTQQEDSAVYLCASSLRQGTGELFFGEGSRLTVL.

The J gene is TRBJ2-2, the V gene TRBV7-9, with 8 bases that match TRBD2. Trimming removed 4 bases from V and 7 bases from J; junction bases left unmatched: 8. Looked up from germline, CDR1 is SEHNR and CDR2 is FQNEAQ (reference sequence). The length of the CDR3 is 15 residues. The CDR3, as DNA: TGTGCCAGCAGCTCGCAGGGACTAGTCGTCGGGGAGCTGTTTTTT. Amino acids: CASSSQGLVVGELFF.

This clonotype was seen a few times. The chain joins TRBV7-8 to TRBJ1-2, with D perhaps TRBD1 (6 bases). The CDR3 consists of 16 residues. Trimming left V 2 bases short and J 2 bases short, with 15 bases between. Germline V gene lookup returns CDR1 SGHVS and CDR2 FQNEAQ. CDR3 in amino acids: CASSLSRTAPNYGYTF. The CDR3 nucleotides are TGTGCCAGCAGCTTATCCAGGACAGCTCCGAACTATGGCTACACCTTC.

The V call is TRBV11-2, the J call TRBJ1-4, with 7 bases lining up with TRBD1. V lost 5 bases and J lost 5; bases outside the gene matches: 5. This CDR3 has 14 residues. Germline CDR1 reads SGHAT; CDR2 reads FQNNGV. The CDR3 reads CASSRTGGNEKLFF. The CDR3 DNA reads TGTGCCAGCAGCCGGACAGGTGGCAATGAAAAACTGTTTTTT.

This clonotype was detected ten times or more. The rearrangement joins TRBV7-9 to TRBJ1-2; unclear D gene. The CDR3 loop spans 16 amino acids. The V end lost 1 base, the J end lost 2 bases, and 14 bases lay between the germline ends. The germline CDR1 and CDR2 sequences are SEHNR and FQNEAQ (reference sequence). CDR3 sequence reads: CASSLGQSLTNYGYTF. CDR3 nucleotide sequence: TGTGCCAGCAGCTTAGGGCAGTCTCTAACCAACTATGGCTACACCTTC.

V gene TRBV19 combines with J gene TRBJ2-5, with D perhaps matching TRBD1 or TRBD2 (5 bases each). V gave up 3 bases and J gave up 5 bases, with 28 bases separating them. The CDR3 is 19 residues long. CDR1 LNHDA and CDR2 SQIVND come from the germline V gene (reference sequence). The CDR3: CASSMDRPDSLRAGETQYF. The DNA for the CDR3 is TGTGCCAGTAGTATGGATCGACCAGATTCCCTGAGGGCAGGGGAGACCCAGTACTTC.

V is TRBV29-1 and J is TRBJ2-3; TRBD2 is a possible D gene (5 bases). Trimming removed 7 bases at V and 0 bases at J, with 14 bases between. The CDR3 length is 14 residues. Germline V gene lookup returns CDR1 SQVTM and CDR2 ANQGSEA. CDR3 coding DNA: TGCAGCGCCGAGGGTGGAATTAGCACAGATACGCAGTATTTT. Protein: CSAEGGISTDTQYF.

The V and J genes are TRBV7-2 and TRBJ2-5; no clear D. With 5 bases removed from V and 3 bases from J, the gap between germline ends came to 4 bases. Germline V lookup: CDR1 SGHTA, CDR2 FQGNSA. The CDR3 extends over 11 amino acids. The CDR3 region has the DNA TGTGCCAGCAGCCGGGAAGAGACCCAGTACTTC. Translating it yields CASSREETQYF.